This TCR beta chain was obtained from a study of CD8 T cells in ankylosing spondylitis. A word on this clonotype: The antigen remains undetermined.

Findings and caveats of the study: Clones that were linked to disease were CD8+ and were relatively rare in peripheral blood. Earlier studies detected some motif variants in reactive arthritis synovial fluid and blood. Significant enrichment of disease-linked clones was reported in matched ankylosing spondylitis synovial fluid. Characteristic of ankylosing spondylitis blood, it appeared, was a TCR beta motif comprising eight highly homologous variants.

Using quantitative 5'-RACE with molecular barcodes, the authors made TCR beta libraries. TCRdb reanalysed the 5' RACE reads using MiXCR and keeps one entry per CDR3 protein. In the table there are under 550,000 distinct CDR3 sequences, roughly 26% of which are singletons. CDR3 length equals 15 residues. The germline V gene encodes CDR1 SGHRS and CDR2 YFSETQ. The V gene lost 4 bases and the J gene lost 4 bases, with 15 bases spanning the gap. The receptor was derived from a male donor with ankylosing spondylitis. The chain carries TRBV5-1 and TRBJ1-5; no clear D gene. Sequenced: blood, either unsorted or a sorted T cell fraction (not recorded which). CDR3 sequence (DNA): TGCGCCAGCAGCCCTAATGAGGGAGATAATCAGCCCCAGCATTTT. Its protein product is CASSPNEGDNQPQHF.